This TCR beta chain appears in the sequencing data of a study of technical replicates of blood from several donors. Assay: immunoSEQ multiplex PCR; the TCRdb copy retains only in-frame clones and omits some. The data show about 82,000 clones, around 96% seen once. Deletions cut 1 base from V and 0 bases from J, with 8 bases between. Germline CDR1 is SGDLS and CDR2 is YYNGEE. CDR3 length: 14 amino acids. The source material was T cells isolated from PBMCs. This sequence was found in a human donor in good health. The V gene is TRBV9, the J gene TRBJ2-7; D gene unclear. The CDR3 nucleotides read TGTGCCAGCAGCGTACAACACAGCTCCTACGAGCAGTACTTC. This encodes CASSVQHSSYEQYF.